Included here is one TCR beta chain sequence, with context. V dropped 1 base and J dropped 4 bases, with 11 bases sitting between them. The CDR3 sequence is 14 residues long. Germline V gives CDR1 SGHRS, CDR2 YFSETQ. Participants came from 20 to 25 US areas, aged about 18 to 95 years. These data originate in a study of blood T cell repertoires in COVID-19. Overall study context: From the United States, Italy and Spain came samples of acute and convalescent COVID-19.

Only in-frame clones appear in the TCRdb table, and some are missing; sequencing was by immunoSEQ multiplex PCR. The sample consists of 200,000 or so clones, roughly 90% of them appearing once. This clonotype originated in a woman aged 18-29 years who had recovered from COVID-19. The material sequenced was PBMCs or T cells enriched from blood (not recorded which). The chain recombines TRBV5-1 with TRBJ1-2; no clear D. CDR3 sequence: CASSLSGRGYGYTF. The CDR3 region has the DNA TGCGCCAGCAGCTTGAGCGGGCGAGGCTATGGCTACACCTTC.